One sample yielded the 2 T cell receptor beta chains listed below, sequenced in a study of tumor and adjacent non-tumor tissue in lung cancer. Three rounds of nested PCR, following a modified ARM-PCR protocol, produced the TCRbeta library. A single record per CDR3 protein comes from TCRdb applying MiXCR to the multiplex PCR reads. The sample shows 200,000 or so distinct CDR3 sequences, approximately 74% of them seen only once. RNA was extracted from bulk tissue without any cell sorting. Input material: lung tumor tissue. The receptors derive from a man in his sixties with non-small cell lung cancer.

This clonotype came up once. This may come from a read error, since a much larger clone is one base off. The chain combines TRBV4-3 with TRBJ2-3, with D perhaps TRBD2 (6 bases). V lost 4 bases and J lost 4, with 18 bases in between. The germline CDR1 and CDR2 sequences are LGHNA and YSLEER. The CDR3 covers 16 residues. The CDR3 is CASSLLKTSASDTQYF. The CDR3 region has the DNA TGCGCCAGCAGCCTCCTTAAGACTAGTGCCTCAGATACGCAGTATTTT.

This clonotype was counted only a few times. The V call is TRBV5-1, the J call TRBJ2-2; D is ambiguous. The CDR3 sequence is 14 residues long. Between the trimmed V and J ends, which lost 0 bases and 5 bases, there was a span of 8 bases. Germline assignment: CDR1 SGHRS and CDR2 YFSETQ. The DNA for the CDR3 is TGCGCCAGCAGCTTGGAACCTTTTACCGGGGAGCTGTTTTTT. This encodes CASSLEPFTGELFF.